Sequencing of this T cell receptor beta chain was carried out in a study of OX40 agonist ivuxolimab in advanced cancers. For the study at large: Three patients, one with hepatocellular carcinoma and two with cutaneous melanoma, responded partially. Findings and caveats of the study: At 0.1 to 3.0 mg/kg, clonal expansion of CD4+ and CD8+ blood T cells had occurred by week 6. Low levels of normalized T-cell clonal expansion also appeared in some nonresponders.

As to this clone: Its antigen is not known.

Per germline, CDR1 LNHDA and CDR2 SQIVND (reference sequence). Trimming removed 2 bases at V and 5 bases at J, with 13 bases between. This CDR3 contains 14 residues. The repertoire was sequenced with immunoSEQ multiplex PCR; TCRdb's copy has only in-frame clones and lacks some. The data show roughly 28,000 clones, with 65% to 80% seen just once and around 28% held by the top ten. The source material was CD4+ or CD8+ T cells sorted from blood, sampled in a trial of the OX40 agonist ivuxolimab. This clonotype was sampled from an adult with an advanced solid tumor such as melanoma, head and neck, liver or kidney cancer. The rearrangement joins TRBV19 to TRBJ2-7; TRBD1 might be the D (6 bases). The CDR3 protein is CASSITGSSDEQYF. In DNA form, the CDR3 reads TGTGCCAGTAGTATAACAGGGAGTTCGGACGAGCAGTACTTC.